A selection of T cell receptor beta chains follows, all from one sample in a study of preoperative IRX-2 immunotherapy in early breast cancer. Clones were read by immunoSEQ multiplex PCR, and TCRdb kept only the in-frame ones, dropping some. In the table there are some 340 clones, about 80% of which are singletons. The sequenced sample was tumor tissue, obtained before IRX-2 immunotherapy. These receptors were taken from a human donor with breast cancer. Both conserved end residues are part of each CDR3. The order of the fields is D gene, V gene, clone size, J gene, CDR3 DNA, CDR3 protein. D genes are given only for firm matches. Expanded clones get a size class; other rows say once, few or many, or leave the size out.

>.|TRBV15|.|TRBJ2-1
TGTGCCACCAGCGGAAAAGGGACCGAAGGGGGCAATGAGCAGTTCTTC
CATSGKGTEGGNEQFF
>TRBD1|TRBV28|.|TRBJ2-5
TGTGCCAGCAGTCCCAGACAGGGATGGGAGACCCAGTACTTC
CASSPRQGWETQYF
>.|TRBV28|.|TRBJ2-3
TGTGCCAGCAGTGTCGAGGGTGGCACAGATACGCAGTATTTT
CASSVEGGTDTQYF
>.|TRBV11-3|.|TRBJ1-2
TGTGCCAGCAGCCGCTACTCTCCGACAGGTGCCAACTATGGCTACACCTTC
CASSRYSPTGANYGYTF
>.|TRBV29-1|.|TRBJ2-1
TGCAGCGTTGAAAATATGGCCGGGCCCCGAAACAATGAGCAGTTCTTC
CSVENMAGPRNNEQFF
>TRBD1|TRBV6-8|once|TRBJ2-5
TGTGCCAGCAGGGACAGGGGTCAGGGGGAGACCCAGTACTTC
CASRDRGQGETQYF
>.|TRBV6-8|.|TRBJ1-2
TGTGCCACATACGTTGTTACTAACTATGGCTACACCTTC
CATYVVTNYGYTF
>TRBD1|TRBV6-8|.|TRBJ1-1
TGTGCCAGCAGTTTAGACAGGGGCCGCACTGAAGCTTTCTTT
CASSLDRGRTEAFF
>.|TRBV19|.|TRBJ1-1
TGTGCCAGTAGTATACAAGGGCGGGGCACTGAAGCTTTCTTT
CASSIQGRGTEAFF
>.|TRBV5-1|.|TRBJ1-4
TGCGCCAGCAGGGGGGCCGCAACTAATGAAAAACTGTTTTTT
CASRGAATNEKLFF
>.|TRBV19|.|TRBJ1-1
TGTGCCAGTAGCCAACAGGGCGGGGACACTGAAGCTTTCTTT
CASSQQGGDTEAFF
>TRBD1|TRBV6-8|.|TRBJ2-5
TGTGCCAGAACAGGGGGCCAAGAGACCCAGTACTTC
CARTGGQETQYF
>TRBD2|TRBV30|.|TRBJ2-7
TGTGCCTGGAGTAAGCCGGGGGGGTACGAGCAGTACTTC
CAWSKPGGYEQYF
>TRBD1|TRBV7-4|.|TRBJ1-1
TGTGCCAGCAGTTCAGGACAGGGGATGGACACTGAAGCTTTCTTT
CASSSGQGMDTEAFF
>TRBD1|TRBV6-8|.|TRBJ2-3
TGTGCCATCAGTCCACAGGGGTCAGATACGCAGTATTTT
CAISPQGSDTQYF
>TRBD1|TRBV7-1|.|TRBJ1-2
TGTGCCAGCAGCATTACAGGGGGCTATGGCTACACCTTC
CASSITGGYGYTF
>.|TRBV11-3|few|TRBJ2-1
TGTGCCAGCAGCCTCATAGCGGACCCGGCCTACAATGAGCAGTTCTTC
CASSLIADPAYNEQFF
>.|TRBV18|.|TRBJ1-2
TGTGCCAGCTCAGCGTCGGAGGGGCGGGTCGGTGGCTACACCTTC
CASSASEGRVGGYTF
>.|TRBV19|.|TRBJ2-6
TGTGCCAGTAGCACCCCTGGGGCCAACGTCCTGACTTTC
CASSTPGANVLTF
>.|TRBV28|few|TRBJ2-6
TGTGCCAGCAGCCTGGGACTCTCTGGGGCCAACGTCCTGACTTTC
CASSLGLSGANVLTF
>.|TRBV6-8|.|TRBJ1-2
TGTGCCAGCAGTGCTGACCGACAGAGGGTCACGTATGGCTACACCTTC
CASSADRQRVTYGYTF
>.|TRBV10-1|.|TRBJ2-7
TGCGCCAGCAGTGACAGCTCCTACGAGCAGTACTTC
CASSDSSYEQYF
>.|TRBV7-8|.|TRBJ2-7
TGTGCCAGCAGCTTAGGATCCAGGGGGGGCTACGAGCAGTACTTC
CASSLGSRGGYEQYF
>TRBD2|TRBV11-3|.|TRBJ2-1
TGTGCCAGCAGCTTATCTTGGCGGGGGGCCCAGAATGAGCAGTTCTTC
CASSLSWRGAQNEQFF
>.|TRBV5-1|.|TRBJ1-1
TGCGCCAGCAGCTTGGAGGGTTGGGGGCGCACTGAAGCTTTCTTT
CASSLEGWGRTEAFF